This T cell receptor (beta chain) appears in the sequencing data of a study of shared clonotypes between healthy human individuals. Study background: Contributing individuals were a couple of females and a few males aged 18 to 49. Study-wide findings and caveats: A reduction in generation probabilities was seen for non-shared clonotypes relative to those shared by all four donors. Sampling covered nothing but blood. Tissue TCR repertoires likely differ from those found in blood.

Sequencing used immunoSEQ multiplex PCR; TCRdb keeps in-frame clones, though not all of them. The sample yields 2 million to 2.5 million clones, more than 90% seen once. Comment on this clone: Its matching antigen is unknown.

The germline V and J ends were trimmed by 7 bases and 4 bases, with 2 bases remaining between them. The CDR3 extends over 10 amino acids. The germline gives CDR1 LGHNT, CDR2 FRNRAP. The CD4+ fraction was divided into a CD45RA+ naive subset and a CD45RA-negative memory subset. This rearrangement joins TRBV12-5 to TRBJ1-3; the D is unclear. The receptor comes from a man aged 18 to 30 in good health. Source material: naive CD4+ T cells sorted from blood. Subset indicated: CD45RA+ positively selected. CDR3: CASVGNTIYF. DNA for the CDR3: TGTGCTAGTGTCGGAAACACCATATATTTT.